The present T cell receptor beta chain was sequenced within a study of blood T cells in healthy people across ages (dated by TCRdb to between 2015 and 2017). Background on the whole study: In model experiments, template switching captured roughly one uniquely barcoded TCR beta cDNA molecule for every two T cells. Four age groups were formed from the donors: young (average about 15 years), middle-aged (approximately 39), aged (roughly 56) and long-lived (about 80). Age-related changes in TCR beta repertoire diversity were measured in the study by deep sequencing normalized with unique cDNA molecular identifiers. Using the same blood draw, the study looked at two additional independent replicas of 1 million unique cDNA reads for two donors, one aged 18 to 30 and the other aged 80 or older. To avoid experimental bias, donors of different ages were spread randomly across the sequencing lanes. The study at large found these results: Conclusive comparison of naive and antigen-experienced compartments was prevented by the profiling of bulk unsorted PBMCs. Compared with the aged group, the long-lived group had more naive CD4+ T cells, fewer expanded clones and increased TCR diversity, a pattern suggesting age selection. There was a strong correlation between observed TCR beta diversity and the percentage of naive T cells measured by flow cytometry. Observed TCR beta diversity per million T cells fell roughly linearly with age, and a significant reduction was already apparent by age roughly 40. Because donor CMV infection status was unknown, age-related changes in expanded clonotypes were potentially confounded. Total diversity estimates from one million sequenced T cells were considered lower bounds and underestimates.

The donors were some 36 Caucasian individuals from Russia, aged roughly 6 to 100 years, who were systemically healthy. Each donor gave about 10 milliliters of peripheral blood, drawn into EDTA-treated Vacutainer tubes. Ficoll-Paque density-gradient centrifugation was used to isolate PBMCs, with at least 7 million per sample. Trizol reagent was used to extract total RNA from the PBMCs, yielding at least 5.5 micrograms per sample. The percentages of naive CD45RAhigh/CD27high T cells were determined by flow cytometry on a PBMC aliquot from every donor. Library construction relied on 5' RACE. Sequencing was carried out with an Illumina HiSeq 2500. A second PCR of roughly 7 to 11 cycles was performed with a sample-barcoded 5' primer and a J-beta primer mix. A unique molecular identifier was introduced onto each TCR beta cDNA molecule by a template-switch 5' adaptor carrying 12 random nucleotides. Each sample yielded at least 2.5 million CDR3-containing paired-end reads. The Mint cDNA synthesis kit, primed by a TRBC-specific oligonucleotide, was used to synthesize first-strand cDNA from all RNA. Following uracil-DNA glycosylase treatment, all cDNA underwent a first 18-cycle PCR with the universal primers M1SS and BC2_uni_R. In the paper's pipeline: For normalization, 1 million high-quality reads were randomly selected from each sample, with every read carrying a distinct molecular identifier. Instead of being binned into consensus sequences, reads with shared molecular identifiers were discarded. MiTCR, with a Q25 quality threshold and the strictest error-elimination algorithm, was used for CDR3 identification, clonotype clustering and error correction. Lower-bound total TCR beta diversity was estimated with a nonparametric unseen species model using Euler transformation. Using fastp trimming at Q25 and MiXCR clonotype assembly, TCRdb reanalyzed the public sequencing data and kept in-frame beta chains. Rows are unified per CDR3 protein, each entry keeping the most common DNA and genes. The V and J calls were not made by the authors but by TCRdb's processing. This sample has hundreds of thousands of distinct CDR3 sequences in its table, and more than 25% of those were observed once. Roughly 17% of the sample rests with the top ten.

The CDR1 and CDR2 encoded by the germline V gene (reference sequence) are LNHNV and YYDKDF. Trimming removed 0 bases from V and 8 bases from J, leaving 12 bases between the germline ends. The CDR3 runs 14 amino acids, cysteine and phenylalanine included. The kept DNA is CDR3 alone, 42 bases in frame from the first base. Note on this clonotype: The target of this receptor is not known. No per-base quality is available; no much larger clone lies one base away.

Here the chain combines TRBV15 and TRBJ2-3, with TRBD2 tentatively as D gene (7 bases match). The receptor's source is an elderly woman in good health. The specimen was blood. The DNA sequence reads TGTGCCACCAGCAGAGACGGGGGGCGCGGTACGCAGTATTTT. The translation is CATSRDGGRGTQYF.